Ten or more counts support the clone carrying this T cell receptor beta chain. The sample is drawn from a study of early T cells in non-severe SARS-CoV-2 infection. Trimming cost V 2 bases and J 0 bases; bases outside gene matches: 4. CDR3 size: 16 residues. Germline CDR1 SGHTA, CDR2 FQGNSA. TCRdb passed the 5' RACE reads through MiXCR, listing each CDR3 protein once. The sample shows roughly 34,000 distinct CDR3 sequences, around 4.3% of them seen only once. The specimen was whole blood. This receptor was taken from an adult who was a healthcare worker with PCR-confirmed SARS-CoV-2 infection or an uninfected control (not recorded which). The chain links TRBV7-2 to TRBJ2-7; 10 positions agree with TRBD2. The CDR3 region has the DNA TGTGCCAGCAGCTTACAAGCGGGGGGGCCCTCCTACGAGCAGTACTTC. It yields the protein CASSLQAGGPSYEQYF. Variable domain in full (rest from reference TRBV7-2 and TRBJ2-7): GAGVSQSPSNKVTEKGKDVELRCDPISGHTALYWYRQSLGQGLEFLIYFQGNSAPDKSGLPSDRFSAERTGGSVSTLTIQRTQQEDSAVYLCASSLQAGGPSYEQYFGPGTRLTVT.